These 17 T cell receptor beta chains came from one sample sequenced in a study of OX40 agonist ivuxolimab in advanced cancers. Produced via immunoSEQ multiplex PCR; TCRdb's table is partial and in-frame only. The data contain around 60,000 clones, 84% of them singletons. Sequencing was performed on CD4+ or CD8+ T cells sorted from blood, taken in a trial of the OX40 agonist ivuxolimab. Receptors originate from an adult with an advanced solid tumor such as melanoma, head and neck, liver or kidney cancer.

The CDR3 protein is CASSGENGSPLHF. Here the CDR3 DNA reads TGTGCCAGCAGTGGGGAAAACGGATCACCCCTCCACTTT. V is TRBV28 and J is TRBJ1-6, with D uncertain. The CDR3 length is 13 residues. CDR1 MDHEN and CDR2 SYDVKM come from the germline V gene. Between the trimmed V and J ends, which lost 5 bases and 10 bases, there was a span of 12 bases.

The chain joins TRBV5-5 to TRBJ1-2; D is possibly TRBD1 (6 bases). This CDR3 spans 15 amino acids. Germline V lookup: CDR1 SGHKS, CDR2 YYEKEE (reference sequence). Trimming pared 4 bases from V and 4 bases from J, leaving 17 bases between. DNA for the CDR3: TGTGCCAGCAGCGGACTGGGGGGGCCTGGCTATGGCTACACCTTC. This encodes CASSGLGGPGYGYTF.

The chain links TRBV19 to TRBJ2-5; D is uncertain. Trimming removed 2 bases at V and 4 bases at J, with 11 bases between. Germline CDR1 LNHDA, CDR2 SQIVND (reference sequence). This CDR3 has 14 amino acids. The CDR3 spells CASSIRSEAETQYF. CDR3 sequence (DNA): TGTGCCAGTAGTATACGCTCCGAGGCAGAGACCCAGTACTTC. Using reference TRBV19 and TRBJ2-5 for the parts outside the CDR3, the full variable domain is DGGITQSPKYLFRKEGQNVTLSCEQNLNHDAMYWYRQDPGQGLRLIYYSQIVNDFQKGDIAEGYSVSREKKESFPLTVTSAQKNPTAFYLCASSIRSEAETQYFGPGTRLLVL.

CDR3 sequence reads: CASSIGLNTEAFF. For the CDR3, the DNA is TGTGCCAGCTCAATTGGTCTGAACACTGAAGCTTTCTTT. The chain links TRBV18 to TRBJ1-1; no firm D call. In germline, CDR1 is KGHSH, CDR2 LQKENI. The length of the CDR3 is 13 residues. V was trimmed by 5 bases and J by 0 bases, leaving 7 bases between them.

V and J are TRBV5-1 and TRBJ2-1; 9 bases agree with TRBD2. V lost 4 bases, J lost 4 bases, and 9 bases stayed unmatched. Per the germline V gene, CDR1 is SGHRS and CDR2 is YFSETQ. The CDR3 has 16 residues. CDR3 nucleotides: TGCGCCAGCAGCCCGACTAGCGGCCTTTCTTACAATGAGCAGTTCTTC. Amino acids: CASSPTSGLSYNEQFF.

Written as DNA, the CDR3 is TGCGCCAGCAGCTTGTTACGTTTGGCCGGGGAGCTGTTTTTT. This encodes CASSLLRLAGELFF. V usage is TRBV5-1 and J usage is TRBJ2-2; no reliable D call. This CDR3 comprises 14 residues. Trimming shortened V by 1 base and J by 6 bases, and 10 bases separated the two germline ends. CDR1 and CDR2 from the germline V gene are SGHRS and YFSETQ.

This chain connects TRBV5-1 to TRBJ2-5, with a possible D match to TRBD1 (6 bases). The CDR3 has 14 amino acids. The germline CDR1 and CDR2 sequences are SGHRS and YFSETQ. V was trimmed by 4 bases and J by 2 bases, leaving 12 bases between them. The CDR3 sequence: CASSPWTEQETQYF. CDR3 coding DNA: TGCGCCAGCAGCCCGTGGACAGAGCAAGAGACCCAGTACTTC.

The DNA for the CDR3 is TGTGCCAGCAGCGCAGGACTAGCGGGGGCCCTCACAGATACGCAGTATTTT. This gives the protein CASSAGLAGALTDTQYF. The genes are TRBV9 and TRBJ2-3, with 13 bases that match TRBD2. This CDR3 is 17 amino acids long. The J segment lost 2 bases and the V segment lost 3 bases, leaving 6 bases of the junction unmatched. Germline CDR1 reads SGDLS; CDR2 reads YYNGEE.

This rearrangement joins TRBV27 to TRBJ1-1, with D possibly TRBD1 on 6 matching bases. The germline V gene encodes CDR1 MNHEY and CDR2 SMNVEV (reference sequence). The CDR3 length is 16 residues. Deletions cut 1 base from V and 3 bases from J, with 15 bases between. The CDR3 reads CASSLFSTGSYTEAFF. CDR3 nucleotide sequence: TGTGCCAGCAGTTTATTTTCAACAGGGAGTTACACTGAAGCTTTCTTT.

This clone was seen a few times. This sequence joins TRBV2 and TRBJ2-2; 8 bases are a match to TRBD1. The junction had 8 bases not matched to a gene; V was cut back by 4 bases and J by 7 bases. The CDR3 spans 15 residues. Germline V gene sequence: CDR1 SNHLY, CDR2 FYNNEI. CDR3 sequence: CASSVRQGSSGELFF. DNA of the CDR3: TGTGCCAGCAGTGTTAGACAGGGGTCTAGCGGGGAGCTGTTTTTT. Based on the CDR3 plus reference TRBV2 and TRBJ2-2, the full variable domain is EPEVTQTPSHQVTQMGQEVILRCVPISNHLYFYWYRQILGQKVEFLVSFYNNEISEKSEIFDDQFSVERPDGSNFTLKIRSTKLEDSAMYFCASSVRQGSSGELFFGEGSRLTVL.

The chain combines TRBV10-1 with TRBJ2-7; TRBD1 agrees at 10 bases. With V trimmed by 3 bases and J by 0 bases, 2 bases remained unmatched. The germline CDR1 and CDR2 sequences are WNHNN and SYGVQD (reference sequence). The CDR3 runs to 15 residues. CDR3 sequence (DNA): TGCGCCAGCAGTGACGGGACAGGGGCCTCCTACGAGCAGTACTTC. Its protein is CASSDGTGASYEQYF.

The rearrangement joins TRBV7-6 to TRBJ2-7; D possibly uses TRBD1 or TRBD2 (6 bases each). V was trimmed by 4 bases and J by 9 bases, leaving 16 bases between them. Germline V CDR1 and CDR2: SGHVS, FNYEAQ. The CDR3 spans 13 residues. The CDR3: CASSSLQGGRQYF. DNA of the CDR3: TGTGCCAGCAGCTCATTACAGGGAGGTAGGCAGTACTTC.

The rearrangement uses TRBV5-1 and TRBJ2-5; D gene ambiguous. The CDR3 consists of 13 residues. V lost 0 bases and J 1 base, leaving 4 bases between the germline ends. CDR1 and CDR2 (germline): SGHRS, YFSETQ. The CDR3 nucleotides are TGCGCCAGCAGCTTGGAGGTCCAAGAGACCCAGTACTTC. Translated: CASSLEVQETQYF. The full variable domain, completed using reference TRBV5-1 and TRBJ2-5, is KAGVTQTPRYLIKTRGQQVTLSCSPISGHRSVSWYQQTPGQGLQFLFEYFSETQRNKGNFPGRFSGRQFSNSRSEMNVSTLELGDSALYLCASSLEVQETQYFGPGTRLLVL.

The chain links TRBV5-1 to TRBJ2-6, with 9 bases aligning to TRBD1. CDR3 length equals 18 residues. Germline V CDR1 and CDR2: SGHRS, YFSETQ. With 4 bases clipped from V and 0 bases from J, the junction kept 8 bases outside the gene matches. The CDR3 loop is CASSPNRGRFSGANVLTF. Here the CDR3 DNA reads TGCGCCAGCAGCCCGAACAGGGGGCGCTTCTCTGGGGCCAACGTCCTGACTTTC.

The rearrangement uses TRBV9 and TRBJ2-1; D gene uncertain. This CDR3 is 13 amino acids long. Germline CDR1 SGDLS, CDR2 YYNGEE. V was cut by 0 bases and J by 1 base, with 2 bases left in between. CDR3 sequence: CASSVASYNEQFF. CDR3 nucleotides: TGTGCCAGCAGCGTAGCGTCCTACAATGAGCAGTTCTTC.

Regarding this clone: The junction differs from germline at one of its ends, possibly a read error. The genes are TRBV19 and TRBJ1-4; TRBD1 might be the D (6 bases). The CDR3 is 18 residues long. Per the germline V gene, CDR1 is LNHDA and CDR2 is SQIVND (reference sequence). CDR3 amino acids: CASRIGGFRRAPNEKLFF. The DNA of the CDR3 is TGTGCCAGTAGAATAGGGGGGTTTCGACGCGCACCTAATGAAAAACTGTTTTTT.

The rearrangement uses TRBV19 and TRBJ1-4, with D perhaps matching TRBD1 (5 bases). CDR1 and CDR2 from the germline V gene are LNHDA and SQIVND (reference sequence). Trimming stripped 7 bases from V and 8 bases from J, with 20 bases between. The CDR3 covers 15 residues. CDR3: CASTQLGPLSEKLFF. The CDR3, as DNA: TGTGCCAGTACCCAGCTGGGACCGTTAAGCGAAAAACTGTTTTTT.